These 8 T cell receptor beta chains were all obtained from the same sample, sequenced in a study of identifying expanded T cells in peripheral blood. TCRdb keeps only in-frame clones here, not all; method: immunoSEQ multiplex PCR. The sample lists approximately 100,000 clones, around 89% occurring once. The specimen was blood. These receptors were taken from a person aged 18 to 70 in good health.

V and J are TRBV5-1 and TRBJ2-2; 8 bases map to TRBD2. V shed 4 bases and J 5 bases; nucleotides not matched to a gene: 13. The V gene's germline CDR1 is SGHRS and CDR2 YFSETQ. The CDR3 runs 17 residues. CDR3 coding DNA: TGCGCCAGCAGCCCCCCTGGGGCCCGGGGGGGGACCGGGGAGCTGTTTTTT. Translating gives CASSPPGARGGTGELFF.

A note on this clone: A read error may produce the germline difference seen at one junction end. CDR3: CASSQRNGERRGYTF. The CDR3 DNA reads TGCGCCAGCAGCCAACGTAACGGGGAGCGAAGGGGCTACACCTTC. The gene calls are TRBV5-4 and TRBJ1-2; D gene ambiguous. In germline, CDR1 is SGHNT, CDR2 YYREEE (reference sequence). The CDR3 covers 15 residues.

The V and J genes are TRBV2 and TRBJ2-7; 7 bases fit TRBD2. Germline V lookup: CDR1 SNHLY, CDR2 FYNNEI. CDR3 size: 13 residues. The V gene end was trimmed by 6 bases and the J gene end by 6 bases; junction bases not matched to a gene: 8. CDR3 sequence (DNA): TGTGCCAGCAGGGGGGAGGGCAGTGGCGAGCAGTACTTC. Translation gives CASRGEGSGEQYF.

This chain joins TRBV4-3 and TRBJ2-5; TRBD1 matches 11 bases. Trimming removed 1 base from V and 11 bases from J; junction bases left unmatched: 15. CDR3 length: 17 residues. The V gene's germline CDR1 is LGHNA and CDR2 YSLEER. CDR3 residues: CASSQAVGDRGNLEQYF. CDR3 DNA: TGCGCCAGCAGCCAAGCGGTGGGGGACAGGGGGAATCTGGAGCAGTACTTC.

The chain couples TRBV7-9 to TRBJ2-1; D not certain. CDR1 SEHNR and CDR2 FQNEAQ come from the germline V gene (reference sequence). The V end was cut by 10 bases, the J end by 0 bases, with 4 bases between. CDR3 length equals 11 residues. This CDR3 reads CATNSYNEQFF. CDR3 nucleotides: TGTGCCACAAACTCCTACAATGAGCAGTTCTTC.

This clone was recorded only once. The chain has TRBV5-5 and TRBJ2-1, with 8 bases aligning to TRBD1. The trim removed 7 bases at V and 7 bases at J, leaving 25 bases unmatched. CDR3 size: 19 residues. The V gene's germline CDR1 is SGHKS and CDR2 YYEKEE (reference sequence). In DNA form, the CDR3 reads TGTGCCAGCCAGAGGTTTATGTACTTAACAGGGGGTTGCTTAAATGAGCAGTTCTTC. It specifies CASQRFMYLTGGCLNEQFF.

This chain joins TRBV6-5 and TRBJ2-3; D is uncertain. The CDR3 has 13 residues. The germline gives CDR1 MNHEY, CDR2 SVGAGI. Trimming left V 5 bases short and J 0 bases short, with 6 bases between. The CDR3 here is CASSRVSTDTQYF. As DNA, the CDR3 is TGTGCCAGCAGTAGGGTTAGCACAGATACGCAGTATTTT.

V usage is TRBV7-9 and J usage is TRBJ2-7; TRBD1 matches at 7 bases. The CDR3 spans 14 residues. V dropped 5 bases and J dropped 3; count of bases not matched to a gene: 7. Germline CDR1 is SEHNR and CDR2 is FQNEAQ (reference sequence). CDR3 sequence reads: CASSGQVLIYEQYF. The CDR3 bases are TGTGCCAGCAGCGGACAGGTCCTCATCTACGAGCAGTACTTC.